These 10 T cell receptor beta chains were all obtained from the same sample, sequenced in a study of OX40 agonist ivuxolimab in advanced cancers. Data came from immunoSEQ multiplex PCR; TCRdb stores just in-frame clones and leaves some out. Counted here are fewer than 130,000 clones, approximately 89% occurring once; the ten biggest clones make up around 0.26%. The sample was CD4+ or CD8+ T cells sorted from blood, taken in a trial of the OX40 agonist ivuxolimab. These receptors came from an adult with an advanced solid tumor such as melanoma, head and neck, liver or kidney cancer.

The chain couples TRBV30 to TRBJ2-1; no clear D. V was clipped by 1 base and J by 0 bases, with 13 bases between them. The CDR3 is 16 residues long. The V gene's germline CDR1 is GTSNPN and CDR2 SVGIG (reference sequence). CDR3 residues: CAWSGPAGSSYNEQFF. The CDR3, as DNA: TGTGCCTGGAGTGGTCCGGCAGGAAGCTCCTACAATGAGCAGTTCTTC.

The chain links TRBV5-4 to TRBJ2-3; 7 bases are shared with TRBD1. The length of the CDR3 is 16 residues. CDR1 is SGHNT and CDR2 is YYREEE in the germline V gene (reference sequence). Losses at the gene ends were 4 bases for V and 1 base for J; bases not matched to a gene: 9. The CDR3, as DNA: TGTGCCAGCAGCCGGGACAGCATCACACGCACAGATACGCAGTATTTT. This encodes CASSRDSITRTDTQYF.

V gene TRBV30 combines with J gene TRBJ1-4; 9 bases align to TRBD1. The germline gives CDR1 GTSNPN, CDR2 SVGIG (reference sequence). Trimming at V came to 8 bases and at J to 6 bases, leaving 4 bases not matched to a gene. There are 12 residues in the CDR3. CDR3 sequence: CARTGEDEKLFF. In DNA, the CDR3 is TGTGCCCGGACAGGGGAAGATGAAAAACTGTTTTTT.

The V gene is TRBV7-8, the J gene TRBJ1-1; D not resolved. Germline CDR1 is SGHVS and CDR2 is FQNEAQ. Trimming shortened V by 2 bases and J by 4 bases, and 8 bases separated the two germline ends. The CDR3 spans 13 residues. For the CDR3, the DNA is TGTGCCAGCAGCTTACCGGGTTCCACTGAAGCTTTCTTT. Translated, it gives CASSLPGSTEAFF.

The CDR3 here is CASTLVAGANTGELFF. Here the CDR3 DNA reads TGTGCCAGCACCCTTGTAGCGGGAGCGAACACCGGGGAGCTGTTTTTT. The V call is TRBV7-3, the J call TRBJ2-2, with 9 positions matching TRBD2. J was trimmed by 0 bases and V by 7 bases; bases with no gene match: 6. The CDR3 runs 16 residues. Germline V CDR1 and CDR2: SGHTA, FQGTGA.

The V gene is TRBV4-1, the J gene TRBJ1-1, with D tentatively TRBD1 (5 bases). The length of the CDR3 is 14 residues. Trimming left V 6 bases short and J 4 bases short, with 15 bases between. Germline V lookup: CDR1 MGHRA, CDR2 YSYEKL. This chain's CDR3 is CASRDLRRGTEAFF. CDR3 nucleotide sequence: TGCGCCAGCAGAGACCTAAGAAGGGGCACTGAAGCTTTCTTT.

The CDR3 loop is CASSQKGTGSYQETQYF. The DNA of the CDR3 is TGCGCCAGCAGCCAAAAAGGGACAGGGTCGTACCAAGAGACCCAGTACTTC. This chain uses TRBV4-1 with TRBJ2-5; 9 bases map to TRBD1. The CDR3 has 17 amino acids. After removal of 2 bases from V and 0 bases from J, the junction contained 7 bases not matched to a gene. The germline V gene has CDR1 MGHRA and CDR2 YSYEKL.

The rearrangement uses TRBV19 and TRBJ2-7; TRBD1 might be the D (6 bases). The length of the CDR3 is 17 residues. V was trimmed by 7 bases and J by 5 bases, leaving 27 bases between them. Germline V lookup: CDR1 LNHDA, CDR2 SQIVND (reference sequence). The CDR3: CASIGFRYGTPKNEQYF. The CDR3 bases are TGTGCCAGTATCGGGTTTAGGTATGGGACACCTAAAAACGAGCAGTACTTC.

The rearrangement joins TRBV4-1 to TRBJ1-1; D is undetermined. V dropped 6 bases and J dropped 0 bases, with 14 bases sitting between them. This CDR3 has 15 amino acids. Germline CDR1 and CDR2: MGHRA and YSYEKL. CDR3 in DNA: TGCGCCAGCAGGCTCGAACCGCCTTTGAACACTGAAGCTTTCTTT. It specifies CASRLEPPLNTEAFF.

The CDR3 nucleotides read TGTGCCAGCAGCTTAGTTCCGGACAGACCAAGACACTTT. Translated: CASSLVPDRPRHF. This chain uses TRBV7-2 with TRBJ1-6, with D perhaps matching TRBD1 (6 bases). The CDR3 contains 13 residues. The V end lost 1 base, the J end lost 19 bases, and 17 bases lay between the germline ends. Looked up from germline, CDR1 is SGHTA and CDR2 is FQGNSA. The full variable domain, with the rest looked up from reference TRBV7-2 and TRBJ1-6, is GAGVSQSPSNKVTEKGKDVELRCDPISGHTALYWYRQSLGQGLEFLIYFQGNSAPDKSGLPSDRFSAERTGGSVSTLTIQRTQQEDSAVYLCASSLVPDRPRHFGNGTRLTVT.